The next 5 T cell receptor beta chains were all read from a single sample in a study of blood T cell repertoires in COVID-19. Here immunoSEQ multiplex PCR was the method, and the copy in TCRdb shows in-frame clones only, minus some. The data hold under 200,000 clones, with 80% to 85% observed a single time. The sequencing input was PBMCs or T cells enriched from blood (not recorded which). The receptors stem from a woman aged 55-70 years who had recovered from COVID-19.

The count of this clone is one. V and J are TRBV7-2 and TRBJ1-1; 8 bases map to TRBD1. Unmatched junction bases numbered 6, after V lost 5 bases and J lost 1 base. CDR3 length: 15 amino acids. The germline gives CDR1 SGHTA, CDR2 FQGNSA. The DNA of the CDR3 is TGTGCCAGCAGCATGACAGGGGCGGCGAACACTGAAGCTTTCTTT. Amino acids: CASSMTGAANTEAFF.

The chain combines TRBV18 with TRBJ1-1; 7 bases align to TRBD1. Germline V gene data show CDR1 as KGHSH and CDR2 as LQKENI. Germline trimming cut 6 bases from V and 0 bases from J; bases unmatched to any gene: 7. CDR3 length: 15 residues. In DNA, the CDR3 is TGTGCCAGCTCCCGCGGGACAGCCTTGAACACTGAAGCTTTCTTT. It is translated as CASSRGTALNTEAFF.

The V call is TRBV7-9, the J call TRBJ2-5; 12 nucleotides agree with TRBD2. This CDR3 comprises 15 residues. J lost 5 bases, V lost 8 bases, and 9 bases had no gene match. Per the germline V gene, CDR1 is SEHNR and CDR2 is FQNEAQ (reference sequence). CDR3 sequence reads: CASAKSSGRGETQYF. As DNA, the CDR3 is TGTGCCAGCGCAAAATCTAGCGGGAGGGGGGAGACCCAGTACTTC.

This chain joins TRBV20-1 and TRBJ1-6; D not certain. The CDR3 runs to 13 residues. Germline lookup yields CDR1 DFQATT and CDR2 SNEGSKA (reference sequence). V was clipped by 3 bases and J by 9 bases, with 12 bases between them. CDR3 loop: CSASRGGGSPLHF. Here the CDR3 DNA reads TGCAGTGCTAGTCGGGGAGGCGGTTCACCCCTCCACTTT.

The V and J genes are TRBV11-2 and TRBJ2-7; 8 bases are a match to TRBD1. The CDR3 runs 14 residues. V lost 3 bases and J lost 6; bases outside the gene matches: 7. CDR1 and CDR2 (germline): SGHAT, FQNNGV. The CDR3 sequence: CASSFRNRGVEQYF. CDR3 DNA sequence: TGTGCCAGCAGCTTTAGGAACAGGGGGGTCGAGCAGTACTTC.